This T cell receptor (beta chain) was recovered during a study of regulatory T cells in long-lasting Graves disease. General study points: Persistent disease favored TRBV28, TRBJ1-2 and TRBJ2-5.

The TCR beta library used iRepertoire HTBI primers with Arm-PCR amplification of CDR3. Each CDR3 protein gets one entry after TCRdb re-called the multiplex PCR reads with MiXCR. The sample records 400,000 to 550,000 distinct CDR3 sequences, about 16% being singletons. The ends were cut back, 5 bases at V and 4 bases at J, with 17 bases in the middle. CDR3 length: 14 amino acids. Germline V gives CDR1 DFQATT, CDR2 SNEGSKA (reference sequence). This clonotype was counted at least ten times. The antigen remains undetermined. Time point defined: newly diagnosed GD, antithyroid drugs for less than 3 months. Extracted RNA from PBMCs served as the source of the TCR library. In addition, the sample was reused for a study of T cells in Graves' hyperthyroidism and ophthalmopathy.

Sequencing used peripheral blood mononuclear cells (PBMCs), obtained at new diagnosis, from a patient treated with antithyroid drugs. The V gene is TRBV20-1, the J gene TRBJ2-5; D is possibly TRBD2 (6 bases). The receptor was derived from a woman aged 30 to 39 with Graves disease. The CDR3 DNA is TGCAGTGCTGCTCATGGAGGGAAGATAGAGACCCAGTACTTC. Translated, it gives CSAAHGGKIETQYF.